Each of the 27 T cell receptor beta chains below was sequenced from the same sample in a study of cytomegalovirus exposure and HLA in healthy donors. PCR used 60 Vbeta primers and 13 Jbeta primers. Only in-frame clones appear in the TCRdb table, and some are missing; sequencing was by immunoSEQ multiplex PCR. The sample contains 150,000 to 200,000 clones, roughly 83% of which appear only once. The sequencing input was PBMCs. These receptors were collected from a woman aged 50 to 65 in good health and CMV-seronegative.

J is TRBJ2-5 and V is TRBV2, with 7 bases identical to TRBD2. This CDR3 is built from 15 residues. Unmatched junction bases numbered 8, after V lost 3 bases and J lost 4 bases. The germline V gene encodes CDR1 SNHLY and CDR2 FYNNEI. Written as DNA, the CDR3 is TGTGCCAGCAGTGACTTGGCGGGAGTGGTAGAGACCCAGTACTTC. This sequence encodes CASSDLAGVVETQYF.

The chain is built from TRBV28 and TRBJ2-7; 7 bases match TRBD2. The germline CDR1 and CDR2 sequences are MDHEN and SYDVKM. The CDR3 is 13 amino acids. The trim removed 7 bases at V and 7 bases at J, leaving 10 bases unmatched. CDR3 region: CASMTSPIPEQYF. In nucleotides, the CDR3 is TGTGCCAGCATGACTAGCCCTATACCGGAGCAGTACTTC. The variable domain in full, completed from reference TRBV28 and TRBJ2-7, reads DVKVTQSSRYLVKRTGEKVFLECVQDMDHENMFWYRQDPGLGLRLIYFSYDVKMKEKGDIPEGYSVSREKKERFSLILESASTNQTSMYLCASMTSPIPEQYFGPGTRLTVT.

This chain joins TRBV6-1 and TRBJ2-7; 8 bases align to TRBD1. V was pared by 7 bases and J by 7 bases, with 9 bases of the junction left unmatched. CDR1 MNHNS and CDR2 SASEGT come from the germline V gene. The CDR3 has 13 amino acids. CDR3 nucleotide sequence: TGTGCCAGCAACCAGCCGACAGGGGATGAGCAGTACTTC. Protein: CASNQPTGDEQYF.

This clone has only one observation. The J gene is TRBJ2-7, the V gene TRBV28; D perhaps matches TRBD1 (5 bases). V was trimmed by 0 bases and J by 4 bases, leaving 13 bases between them. CDR1 MDHEN and CDR2 SYDVKM come from the germline V gene. This CDR3 comprises 15 residues. CDR3: CASSLWSQGRYEQYF. CDR3 DNA: TGTGCCAGCAGTTTATGGAGCCAGGGTAGGTACGAGCAGTACTTC.

The chain couples TRBV9 to TRBJ1-5, with D possibly being TRBD1 (5 bases). Germline CDR1 reads SGDLS; CDR2 reads YYNGEE. V was cut by 0 bases and J by 5 bases, with 9 bases left in between. This CDR3 has 14 amino acids. CDR3 protein: CASSVDGGDQPQHF. CDR3 DNA: TGTGCCAGCAGCGTAGACGGGGGTGATCAGCCCCAGCATTTT. Full variable domain (outside the CDR3, taken from reference TRBV9 and TRBJ1-5): DSGVTQTPKHLITATGQRVTLRCSPRSGDLSVYWYQQSLDQGLQFLIQYYNGEERAKGNILERFSAQQFPDLHSELNLSSLELGDSALYFCASSVDGGDQPQHFGDGTRLSIL.

This sequence joins TRBV19 and TRBJ1-2; D call uncertain. This CDR3 is built from 14 residues. Trimming stripped 7 bases from V and 2 bases from J, with 14 bases between. The germline CDR1 and CDR2 sequences are LNHDA and SQIVND (reference sequence). The CDR3 DNA reads TGTGCCAGTATCGGATCAGGCCCGAACTATGGCTACACCTTC. Its protein is CASIGSGPNYGYTF.

This chain links TRBV19 with TRBJ2-3; 7 bases fit TRBD1. The V gene end was trimmed by 6 bases and the J gene end by 2 bases; junction bases not matched to a gene: 8. Germline CDR1 and CDR2: LNHDA and SQIVND (reference sequence). This CDR3 region has 15 residues. The CDR3 spells CASRGQMLTTDTQYF. Here the CDR3 DNA reads TGTGCCAGTAGGGGACAGATGCTGACCACAGATACGCAGTATTTT.

This clone appeared once. The chain links TRBV6-5 to TRBJ1-4; TRBD1 matches at 7 bases. The CDR3 is made up of 14 amino acids. The germline CDR1 and CDR2 sequences are MNHEY and SVGAGI. After removal of 6 bases from V and 8 bases from J, the junction contained 9 bases not matched to a gene. This CDR3 is CASSLTQGGEKLFF. DNA of the CDR3: TGTGCCAGCAGCTTGACCCAGGGGGGCGAAAAACTGTTTTTT.

CDR3 region: CASSLWGKNQPQHF. The CDR3 DNA sequence: TGTGCCAGCAGCTTATGGGGCAAGAATCAGCCCCAGCATTTT. The chain links TRBV7-2 to TRBJ1-5; D possibly corresponds to TRBD1 (5 bases). Trimming pared 2 bases from V and 4 bases from J, leaving 9 bases between. Germline-derived CDR1 and CDR2 are SGHTA and FQGNSA. The CDR3 contains 14 residues.

This clone was picked up one time. The junction and the germline gene differ at one end; a read error may be behind it. Other DNA sequences within the sample encode an identical CDR3. V gene TRBV14 combines with J gene TRBJ1-6; TRBD1 might be the D (5 bases). There are 14 residues in the CDR3. Germline values: CDR1 SGHDN, CDR2 FVKESK. The chain's CDR3 is CASSQEGLNSPLHF. In DNA, the CDR3 is TGTGCCAGCAGCCAAGAGGGGCTTAATTCCCCCCTCCACTTT.

In nucleotides, the CDR3 is TGTGCCAGCAGCCGAATGGGACTAGCGGGAGATTCCACCGGGGAGCTGTTTTTT. Amino acids: CASSRMGLAGDSTGELFF. The chain couples TRBV4-2 to TRBJ2-2, with 14 bases matching TRBD2. The CDR3 has 18 amino acids. Trimming removed 4 bases from V and 4 bases from J; junction bases left unmatched: 8. Germline values: CDR1 LGHNA, CDR2 YNFKEQ.

The V gene is TRBV9, the J gene TRBJ2-5; TRBD1 matches at 9 bases. J was trimmed by 5 bases and V by 4 bases; bases with no gene match: 6. CDR1 is SGDLS and CDR2 is YYNGEE in the germline V gene. The CDR3 is made up of 14 amino acids. The CDR3 DNA is TGTGCCAGCAGCCCACAGGGGGCCCGTGAGACCCAGTACTTC. It codes for CASSPQGARETQYF.

The rearrangement uses TRBV27 and TRBJ2-5; D remains unclear. V was trimmed by 5 bases and J by 4 bases, leaving 11 bases between them. This CDR3 region has 13 residues. The germline V gene encodes CDR1 MNHEY and CDR2 SMNVEV (reference sequence). CDR3 nucleotides: TGTGCCAGCAGTCACCAGTCTAGAGAGACCCAGTACTTC. Protein product: CASSHQSRETQYF.

The chain links TRBV6-1 to TRBJ1-6, with 11 bases matching TRBD1. V shed 6 bases, J shed 7 bases, and the junction held 5 bases outside the gene matches. Germline V gene sequence: CDR1 MNHNS, CDR2 SASEGT. This CDR3 is 15 amino acids long. Here the CDR3 reads CASRGQGARNSPLHF. The CDR3 coding sequence is TGTGCCAGCAGAGGACAGGGGGCGAGGAATTCACCCCTCCACTTT.

The rearrangement joins TRBV2 to TRBJ2-1, with 7 bases matching TRBD2. Germline V CDR1 and CDR2: SNHLY, FYNNEI. V was clipped by 4 bases and J by 7 bases; unmatched bases: 16. The CDR3 spans 17 residues. CDR3: CASSVLSGRAWGNEQFF. The CDR3 bases are TGTGCCAGCAGTGTGTTGTCTGGGAGGGCCTGGGGTAATGAGCAGTTCTTC.

This clone was seen only once. The rearrangement joins TRBV5-8 to TRBJ1-4; tentatively, D is TRBD1 (5 bases). Trimming took 4 bases from V and 3 from J, leaving 10 bases between them. The germline gives CDR1 SGHTS, CDR2 YDEGEE. The length of the CDR3 is 14 residues. Written as DNA, the CDR3 is TGTGCCAGCAGCAGAAGGACACCTAATGAAAAACTGTTTTTT. Amino acid sequence: CASSRRTPNEKLFF.

V and J are TRBV7-2 and TRBJ2-2, with 12 bases identical to TRBD2. V lost 5 bases, J lost 7 bases, and 11 bases stayed unmatched. The germline V gene has CDR1 SGHTA and CDR2 FQGNSA. The CDR3 spans 17 residues. The CDR3, as DNA: TGTGCCAGCAGCCCCATCCTACTAGCGGGAGGAGGCGGGGAGCTGTTTTTT. It is translated as CASSPILLAGGGGELFF.

This clone was detected only once. The CDR3 spells CASSIVGTGNTEAFF. For the CDR3, the DNA is TGTGCCAGTAGTATCGTCGGGACTGGGAACACTGAAGCTTTCTTT. The chain recombines TRBV19 with TRBJ1-1; possibly TRBD1 for D (5 bases). Germline CDR1 is LNHDA and CDR2 is SQIVND (reference sequence). CDR3 size: 15 residues. Trimming removed 3 bases at V and 1 base at J, with 12 bases between. Full variable domain (rest looked up from reference TRBV19 and TRBJ1-1): DGGITQSPKYLFRKEGQNVTLSCEQNLNHDAMYWYRQDPGQGLRLIYYSQIVNDFQKGDIAEGYSVSREKKESFPLTVTSAQKNPTAFYLCASSIVGTGNTEAFFGQGTRLTVV.

The rearrangement links TRBV11-2 to TRBJ2-3; 14 bases line up with TRBD2. After removal of 7 bases from V and 5 bases from J, the junction contained 11 bases not matched to a gene. Germline loops: CDR1 SGHAT, CDR2 FQNNGV. The CDR3 has 17 residues. CDR3 bases: TGTGCCAGCACCAGCGGGTTGACTAGCGGGGGGGTAGATACGCAGTATTTT. Amino acid sequence: CASTSGLTSGGVDTQYF.

The genes are TRBV25-1 and TRBJ2-5, with D perhaps matching TRBD1 (5 bases). Germline loops: CDR1 MGHDK, CDR2 SYGVNS. The V gene lost 7 bases and the J gene lost 7 bases, with 13 bases spanning the gap. The CDR3 totals 12 residues. DNA of the CDR3: TGTGCCAGCACACCAGGGTCGGGGACCCAGTACTTC. This translates into CASTPGSGTQYF.

This chain connects TRBV10-1 to TRBJ2-7, with TRBD1 as a possible D gene (5 bases). Trimming took off 3 bases at V and 3 bases at J, with 21 bases between the two ends. The CDR3 has 17 amino acids. CDR1 is WNHNN and CDR2 is SYGVQD in the germline V gene (reference sequence). The CDR3 protein is CASSEEIKRGRYYEQYF. CDR3 sequence (DNA): TGCGCCAGCAGTGAAGAAATTAAAAGGGGCCGTTACTACGAGCAGTACTTC.

V gene TRBV27 combines with J gene TRBJ2-7; 11 bases are shared with TRBD1. The CDR3 extends over 16 amino acids. Germline assignment: CDR1 MNHEY and CDR2 SMNVEV (reference sequence). Trimming took 3 bases from V and 5 from J; bases not matched to a gene: 9. The CDR3 protein is CASSFQGQGATDEQYF. The CDR3 DNA reads as TGTGCCAGCAGTTTCCAAGGACAGGGGGCGACGGACGAGCAGTACTTC.

This rearrangement joins TRBV5-5 to TRBJ1-3; 9 bases are a match to TRBD1. CDR1 is SGHKS and CDR2 is YYEKEE in the germline V gene (reference sequence). Trimming removed 3 bases from V and 3 bases from J; junction bases left unmatched: 7. This CDR3 is built from 16 residues. CDR3: CASSWNRGQGGNTIYF. For the CDR3, the DNA is TGTGCCAGCAGCTGGAACAGGGGGCAGGGTGGAAACACCATATATTTT. Looking up the rest from reference TRBV5-5 and TRBJ1-3 gives the full variable domain: DAGVTQSPTHLIKTRGQQVTLRCSPISGHKSVSWYQQVLGQGPQFIFQYYEKEERGRGNFPDRFSARQFPNYSSELNVNALLLGDSALYLCASSWNRGQGGNTIYFGEGSWLTVV.

The rearrangement uses TRBV6-1 and TRBJ2-3; 7 positions match TRBD2. Germline-derived CDR1 and CDR2 are MNHNS and SASEGT. The V gene end was trimmed by 1 base and the J gene end by 2 bases; junction bases not matched to a gene: 3. The CDR3 has 15 residues. CDR3 sequence (DNA): TGTGCCAGCAGTGAAGGGGGGGGGAACACAGATACGCAGTATTTT. Translation gives CASSEGGGNTDTQYF.

The CDR3: CASSPPQQGRGGYNEQFF. CDR3 DNA sequence: TGTGCCAGCTCACCTCCCCAACAGGGCCGGGGGGGTTACAATGAGCAGTTCTTC. This chain uses TRBV18 with TRBJ2-1; 8 bases match TRBD2. The V gene end was trimmed by 3 bases and the J gene end by 4 bases; junction bases not matched to a gene: 14. The CDR3 totals 18 residues. Germline assignment: CDR1 KGHSH and CDR2 LQKENI.

The rearrangement uses TRBV30 and TRBJ2-1; 13 bases map to TRBD2. The CDR3 spans 16 residues. Germline V gene data show CDR1 as GTSNPN and CDR2 as SVGIG (reference sequence). The ends lost 1 base at V and 9 bases at J; junction bases unmatched: 9. Here the CDR3 DNA reads TGTGCCTGGAGTGCCCCTGGGACTAGCGGGGTTGGTGAGCAGTTCTTC. Amino acids: CAWSAPGTSGVGEQFF.

The sample holds a few counts of this clone. This chain links TRBV4-3 with TRBJ1-2, with D tentatively TRBD1 (6 bases). Germline V gene lookup returns CDR1 LGHNA and CDR2 YSLEER. V lost 5 bases and J lost 5, with 15 bases in between. This CDR3 is built from 14 residues. The CDR3: CASSVSGEGYGYTF. Written as DNA, the CDR3 is TGCGCCAGCAGCGTCTCAGGGGAAGGGTATGGCTACACCTTC.